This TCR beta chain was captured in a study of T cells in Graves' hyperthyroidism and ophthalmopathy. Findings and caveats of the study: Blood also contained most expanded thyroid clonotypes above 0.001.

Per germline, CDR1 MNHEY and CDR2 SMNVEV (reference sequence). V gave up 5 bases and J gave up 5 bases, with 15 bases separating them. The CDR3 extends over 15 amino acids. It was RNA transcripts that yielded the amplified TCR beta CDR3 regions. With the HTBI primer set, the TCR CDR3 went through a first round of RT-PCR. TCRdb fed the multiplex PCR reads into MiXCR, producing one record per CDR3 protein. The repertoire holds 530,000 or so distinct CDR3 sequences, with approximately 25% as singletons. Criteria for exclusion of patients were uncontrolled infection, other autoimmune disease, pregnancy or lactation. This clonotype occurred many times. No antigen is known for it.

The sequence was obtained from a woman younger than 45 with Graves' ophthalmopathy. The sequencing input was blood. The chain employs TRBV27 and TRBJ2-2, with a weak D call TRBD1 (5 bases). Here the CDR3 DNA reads TGTGCCAGCAGTCCCCCCCCTCAGGGAACCGGGGAGCTGTTTTTT. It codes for CASSPPPQGTGELFF.